This entry describes one T cell receptor beta chain. Its antigen is still unknown. These data come from a study of vaccination and CD4 T cells after COVID-19. The treatment is: roughly 11-day PBMC culture with coronavirus spike peptide pools or control peptides (ViraFEST assay). At the Johns Hopkins FTIC core, DNA taken from cultured CD4+ T cells was sequenced by way of the Oncomine TCR Beta short-read assay. TCRdb re-called the PCR reads through MiXCR, storing one row per CDR3 protein. The table records 15,000 or so distinct CDR3 sequences, 48% of them present only once. The CDR3 is 13 residues long. From germline, CDR1 is SEHNR and CDR2 FQNEAQ (reference sequence). Trimming took off 11 bases at V and 8 bases at J, with 18 bases between the two ends.

The TCR was taken from a human donor who had recovered from COVID-19. Sequencing was carried out using CD4+ T cells from blood, cultured in vitro. This sequence joins TRBV7-9 and TRBJ1-4; perhaps TRBD1 as D (5 bases). The CDR3: CAWGGGGKEKLFF. The CDR3 region has the DNA TGTGCCTGGGGGGGGGGAGGAAAAGAAAAACTGTTTTTT.